This is a list of T cell receptor beta chains from one sample in a study of T cell changes during pregnancy in multiple sclerosis. The method was immunoSEQ multiplex PCR; TCRdb's version includes in-frame clones alone and lacks a portion of them. In the table there are roughly 62,000 clones, 80% to 90% of which are singletons. This specimen was peripheral blood, taken in the first trimester of pregnancy. These TCRs come from a female donor with multiple sclerosis, enrolled in a pregnancy study. Each CDR3 is given with its conserved first and last residue. D genes are given only for firm matches. Only part of the rows carry a size: once, few, many, or a class if the clone is expanded.

cdr3_nt: TGCGCCAGCAGCCAGAGCGGCCTGGGGAATGAGCAGTTCTTC
cdr3_aa: CASSQSGLGNEQFF
j_call: TRBJ2-1
d_call: -
clone_size: -
v_call: TRBV4-1
cdr3_length: 14

cdr3_nt: TGTGCCAGCAGGCCGGGGGTGGAGCACGCTGAAGCTTTCTTT
cdr3_aa: CASRPGVEHAEAFF
j_call: TRBJ1-1
d_call: -
clone_size: -
v_call: TRBV6-6
cdr3_length: 14

cdr3_nt: TGTGCCAGCAGTGAACGGGGAAGGACTAATGAAAAACTGTTTTTT
cdr3_aa: CASSERGRTNEKLFF
j_call: TRBJ1-4
d_call: -
clone_size: once
v_call: TRBV6-1
cdr3_length: 15

cdr3_nt: TGTGCCAGCAGTTTCAGGGGGAATGGCGAGCAGTACTTC
cdr3_aa: CASSFRGNGEQYF
j_call: TRBJ2-7
d_call: TRBD1
clone_size: -
v_call: TRBV28
cdr3_length: 13

cdr3_nt: TGTGCCAGCAGTTTTGGGGGGTCCGGGGCCAACGTCCTGACTTTC
cdr3_aa: CASSFGGSGANVLTF
j_call: TRBJ2-6
d_call: -
clone_size: -
v_call: TRBV28
cdr3_length: 15

cdr3_nt: TGTGCCAGCAGCCGACTAGCGGGGGAAACATACAATGAGCAGTTCTTC
cdr3_aa: CASSRLAGETYNEQFF
j_call: TRBJ2-1
d_call: TRBD2
clone_size: -
v_call: TRBV11-2
cdr3_length: 16

cdr3_nt: TGCGCCAGCAGCTTTAATGGCAATCAGCCCCAGCATTTT
cdr3_aa: CASSFNGNQPQHF
j_call: TRBJ1-5
d_call: -
clone_size: -
v_call: TRBV5-1
cdr3_length: 13

cdr3_nt: TGTGCCAGCATGGGGGGATCCTCCTACGAGCAGTACTTC
cdr3_aa: CASMGGSSYEQYF
j_call: TRBJ2-7
d_call: -
clone_size: -
v_call: TRBV2
cdr3_length: 13

cdr3_nt: TGTGCCAGTAGTATATCAAGCCCCGGGGAGAATGAGCAGTTCTTC
cdr3_aa: CASSISSPGENEQFF
j_call: TRBJ2-1
d_call: -
clone_size: -
v_call: TRBV19
cdr3_length: 15

cdr3_nt: TGTGCCAGCAGCTTGGCCCCCACAGGGTTCGTTTCCTACGAGCAGTACTTC
cdr3_aa: CASSLAPTGFVSYEQYF
j_call: TRBJ2-7
d_call: -
clone_size: -
v_call: TRBV5-6
cdr3_length: 17

cdr3_nt: TGTGCCACCAGCAGAGATTCGGCCGGAATTAGCCGTCAGCCCCAGCATTTT
cdr3_aa: CATSRDSAGISRQPQHF
j_call: TRBJ1-5
d_call: -
clone_size: -
v_call: TRBV15
cdr3_length: 17

cdr3_nt: TGTGCCAGCAGTTACCATCCCGGGCCAGGGGGCTTTATAACTTTCTTT
cdr3_aa: CASSYHPGPGGFITFF
j_call: TRBJ1-1
d_call: TRBD1
clone_size: -
v_call: TRBV6-5
cdr3_length: 16

cdr3_nt: TGTGCCAGCGACGACAGGCCACAATCCTATGGCTACACCTTC
cdr3_aa: CASDDRPQSYGYTF
j_call: TRBJ1-2
d_call: -
clone_size: few
v_call: TRBV7-9
cdr3_length: 14

cdr3_nt: TGTGCCAGCAGTTCCCAGGGGGTCCCGGCGTACTATGGCTACACCTTC
cdr3_aa: CASSSQGVPAYYGYTF
j_call: TRBJ1-2
d_call: TRBD1
clone_size: -
v_call: TRBV6-5
cdr3_length: 16

cdr3_nt: TGTGCCTGGAGTAGCGGGGTTTCTAACGAGCAGTACTTC
cdr3_aa: CAWSSGVSNEQYF
j_call: TRBJ2-7
d_call: TRBD2
clone_size: once
v_call: TRBV30
cdr3_length: 13

cdr3_nt: TGTGCCAGCAGTAGAAACAGGGGGAACTCTGGAAACACCATATATTTT
cdr3_aa: CASSRNRGNSGNTIYF
j_call: TRBJ1-3
d_call: TRBD1
clone_size: once
v_call: TRBV13
cdr3_length: 16

cdr3_nt: TGCGCCAGCAGCCACGGACAGGGCCCCACAGATACGCAGTATTTT
cdr3_aa: CASSHGQGPTDTQYF
j_call: TRBJ2-3
d_call: TRBD1
clone_size: -
v_call: TRBV5-1
cdr3_length: 15

cdr3_nt: TGTGCCAGTAGTCTAGCGGGAGCCCTGTACGAGCAGTACTTC
cdr3_aa: CASSLAGALYEQYF
j_call: TRBJ2-7
d_call: TRBD2
clone_size: -
v_call: TRBV19
cdr3_length: 14

cdr3_nt: TGTGCCAGCAGCAAAGGAACAGGGATCTATGGCTACACCTTC
cdr3_aa: CASSKGTGIYGYTF
j_call: TRBJ1-2
d_call: -
clone_size: -
v_call: TRBV21-1
cdr3_length: 14

cdr3_nt: TGCGCCAGCAGGGGGGCGAGCACAGATACGCAGTATTTT
cdr3_aa: CASRGASTDTQYF
j_call: TRBJ2-3
d_call: -
clone_size: -
v_call: TRBV10-2
cdr3_length: 13

cdr3_nt: TGTGCCAGCAGTTTAGGAACAGACCGAAACACCATATATTTT
cdr3_aa: CASSLGTDRNTIYF
j_call: TRBJ1-3
d_call: -
clone_size: -
v_call: TRBV27
cdr3_length: 14

cdr3_nt: TGTGCCAGCAGTTACTTCCGGGGGGGCACTGAAGCTTTCTTT
cdr3_aa: CASSYFRGGTEAFF
j_call: TRBJ1-1
d_call: -
clone_size: -
v_call: TRBV6-5
cdr3_length: 14

cdr3_nt: TGCGCCAGCAGTGACCCAGGTGATGGCTACACCTTC
cdr3_aa: CASSDPGDGYTF
j_call: TRBJ1-2
d_call: -
clone_size: -
v_call: TRBV10-2
cdr3_length: 12

cdr3_nt: TGTGCCAGCAGTCTAGGGACAGGGACCAATCAGCCCCAGCATTTT
cdr3_aa: CASSLGTGTNQPQHF
j_call: TRBJ1-5
d_call: TRBD1
clone_size: -
v_call: TRBV6-6
cdr3_length: 15

cdr3_nt: TGCGCCAGCAGTGAGTCAGGAATAACGGCTAGCCAAGAGACCCAGTACTTC
cdr3_aa: CASSESGITASQETQYF
j_call: TRBJ2-5
d_call: -
clone_size: -
v_call: TRBV10-1
cdr3_length: 17

cdr3_nt: TGTGCCAGCAGTTACTCTGAGGGATTTCCAGATACGCAGTATTTT
cdr3_aa: CASSYSEGFPDTQYF
j_call: TRBJ2-3
d_call: -
clone_size: once
v_call: TRBV6-5
cdr3_length: 15

cdr3_nt: TGTGCCTGGAGTGTGGGGAGATCGAATCAGCCCCAGCATTTT
cdr3_aa: CAWSVGRSNQPQHF
j_call: TRBJ1-5
d_call: -
clone_size: -
v_call: TRBV30
cdr3_length: 14

cdr3_nt: TGTGCCAGCATGCAAACAGGGAGGGGCACAGATACGCAGTATTTT
cdr3_aa: CASMQTGRGTDTQYF
j_call: TRBJ2-3
d_call: -
clone_size: -
v_call: TRBV2
cdr3_length: 15

cdr3_nt: TGTGCCAGCAGTTACTCGTCGGCCAGGGGAGAGGATGGCTACACCTTC
cdr3_aa: CASSYSSARGEDGYTF
j_call: TRBJ1-2
d_call: -
clone_size: -
v_call: TRBV6-5
cdr3_length: 16

cdr3_nt: TGTGCCAGCAGTGACTCGACAGCCTATGGCTACACCTTC
cdr3_aa: CASSDSTAYGYTF
j_call: TRBJ1-2
d_call: -
clone_size: -
v_call: TRBV6-4
cdr3_length: 13

cdr3_nt: TGTGCCAGCACCGTAATACTCGATGCTGAAGCTTTCTTT
cdr3_aa: CASTVILDAEAFF
j_call: TRBJ1-1
d_call: -
clone_size: few
v_call: TRBV7-2
cdr3_length: 13

cdr3_nt: TGTGCCAGTAAGGGACAGGTGGCGCAGCCCCAGCATTTT
cdr3_aa: CASKGQVAQPQHF
j_call: TRBJ1-5
d_call: TRBD1
clone_size: -
v_call: TRBV19
cdr3_length: 13

cdr3_nt: TGTGCCAGCAGCTTAGTGGGGGGCTATGGCTACACCTTC
cdr3_aa: CASSLVGGYGYTF
j_call: TRBJ1-2
d_call: -
clone_size: -
v_call: TRBV7-2
cdr3_length: 13

cdr3_nt: TGTGCCGTCCGGGCGGGGACAGGGGAGGATCCCCAGCATTTT
cdr3_aa: CAVRAGTGEDPQHF
j_call: TRBJ1-5
d_call: TRBD1
clone_size: -
v_call: TRBV10-3
cdr3_length: 14

cdr3_nt: TGTGCCAGTAGTATAGATCTCGTCCCTGGAAACACCATATATTTT
cdr3_aa: CASSIDLVPGNTIYF
j_call: TRBJ1-3
d_call: -
clone_size: -
v_call: TRBV19
cdr3_length: 15

cdr3_nt: TGTGCCATCAGTGAGTCGGGAGGGGCCGCCTATGGCTACACCTTC
cdr3_aa: CAISESGGAAYGYTF
j_call: TRBJ1-2
d_call: -
clone_size: medium-sized
v_call: TRBV10-3
cdr3_length: 15

cdr3_nt: TGTGCCAGCAGCACCGGGAGGGGGGGCGACTCCTACAATGAGCAGTTCTTC
cdr3_aa: CASSTGRGGDSYNEQFF
j_call: TRBJ2-1
d_call: TRBD2
clone_size: -
v_call: TRBV7-3
cdr3_length: 17

cdr3_nt: TGTGCCAGTAGTTCGGGGATTATACAGCAGTTCTTC
cdr3_aa: CASSSGIIQQFF
j_call: TRBJ2-1
d_call: -
clone_size: -
v_call: TRBV19
cdr3_length: 12

cdr3_nt: TGCGCCAGCAGCCCAGCGGTGCGGAAAGAGACCCAGTACTTC
cdr3_aa: CASSPAVRKETQYF
j_call: TRBJ2-5
d_call: -
clone_size: -
v_call: TRBV5-1
cdr3_length: 14